This T cell receptor (beta chain) comes out of a study of blood T cell repertoires in COVID-19. For the study at large: There were acute and convalescent COVID-19 samples, and they came from the United States, Italy and Spain. PBMCs, B-cell-depleted T cells, or T cells were the source of the cDNA or gDNA that made up the material.

Authors' methods: Estimation of nucleated cell counts was performed using reference gene primer amplification. TCRdb's copy holds only in-frame clones and misses some; the assay was immunoSEQ multiplex PCR. V and J calls and clone size are those listed in that table; D and trimming were worked out from the DNA. The sample carries approximately 85,000 clones, around 85% recorded once. Germline values: CDR1 SNHLY, CDR2 FYNNEI. The CDR3 consists of 11 residues. The V and J ends lost 6 bases and 7 bases respectively, with 4 bases between them. The sequenced sample was peripheral blood. V and J are TRBV2 and TRBJ1-6; unclear D gene. The TCR originated in a woman aged 70-85 years with active or convalescent COVID-19. CDR3 DNA: TGTGCCAGCAGCGGGAATTCACCCCTCCACTTT. It translates to CASSGNSPLHF. Full variable domain (missing parts from reference TRBV2 and TRBJ1-6): EPEVTQTPSHQVTQMGQEVILRCVPISNHLYFYWYRQILGQKVEFLVSFYNNEISEKSEIFDDQFSVERPDGSNFTLKIRSTKLEDSAMYFCASSGNSPLHFGNGTRLTVT.